These 17 T cell receptor beta chains were sequenced from one sample in a study of shared clonotypes between healthy human individuals. TCRdb keeps only in-frame clones here, not all; method: immunoSEQ multiplex PCR. The data show more than 1 million clones, with approximately 80% seen just once and about 0.52% held by the top ten. The sample taken for sequencing was memory CD4+ T cells from PBMCs. Specified subset: CD45RA-negative fraction. The receptors were sampled from a man younger than 30 in good health. Some clones in this sample may be carry-over from other donors' samples.

V usage is TRBV10-3 and J usage is TRBJ2-5; D is unclear. V shed 2 bases and J shed 11 bases, with 21 bases lying between them. Germline CDR1 and CDR2: ENHRY and SYGVKD. This CDR3 contains 15 residues. The CDR3 spells CAISEPLLGRGEQYF. The CDR3 region has the DNA TGTGCCATCAGTGAGCCCCTCTTGGGCCGTGGTGAGCAGTACTTC.

The gene calls are TRBV19 and TRBJ2-2, with 12 nucleotides matching TRBD2. The junction had 11 bases not matched to a gene; V was cut back by 7 bases and J by 5 bases. The CDR3 length is 17 residues. Germline V CDR1 and CDR2: LNHDA, SQIVND (reference sequence). The CDR3 reads CASTFLAGGPRTGELFF. CDR3 DNA: TGTGCCAGTACCTTTCTAGCGGGAGGGCCTCGGACCGGGGAGCTGTTTTTT. Together with reference TRBV19 and TRBJ2-2, the CDR3 gives the full variable domain: DGGITQSPKYLFRKEGQNVTLSCEQNLNHDAMYWYRQDPGQGLRLIYYSQIVNDFQKGDIAEGYSVSREKKESFPLTVTSAQKNPTAFYLCASTFLAGGPRTGELFFGEGSRLTVL.

The genes are TRBV10-3 and TRBJ2-2; TRBD2 matches 7 bases. V shed 10 bases and J 3 bases; nucleotides not matched to a gene: 8. Germline assignment: CDR1 ENHRY and CDR2 SYGVKD. This CDR3 contains 14 residues. The CDR3 DNA sequence: TGTGCCACCCGGGCTAGCGGTCACACCGGGGAGCTGTTTTTT. Translation gives CATRASGHTGELFF.

The V call is TRBV2, the J call TRBJ2-7; 10 bases are a match to TRBD2. The CDR3 totals 14 residues. The V and J ends lost 5 bases and 3 bases, in that order; junction bases with no gene match: 4. Per germline, CDR1 SNHLY and CDR2 FYNNEI. The CDR3 DNA is TGTGCCAGCAGTCTAGCGGGGGTCGACTACGAGCAGTACTTC. It translates to CASSLAGVDYEQYF.

This clone was seen just once. V and J are TRBV7-2 and TRBJ1-3, with 8 bases lining up with TRBD1. The trim removed 1 base at V and 2 bases at J, leaving 1 base unmatched. CDR1 is SGHTA, CDR2 FQGNSA, per germline. This CDR3 is 15 amino acids long. CDR3 in DNA: TGTGCCAGCAGCTTAGGGGGACAGGCTGGAAACACCATATATTTT. Protein: CASSLGGQAGNTIYF. Variable domain in full (rest from reference TRBV7-2 and TRBJ1-3): GAGVSQSPSNKVTEKGKDVELRCDPISGHTALYWYRQSLGQGLEFLIYFQGNSAPDKSGLPSDRFSAERTGGSVSTLTIQRTQQEDSAVYLCASSLGGQAGNTIYFGEGSWLTVV.

The V and J genes are TRBV11-2 and TRBJ1-4; 9 bases match TRBD1. V was pared by 4 bases and J by 4 bases, with 4 bases of the junction left unmatched. The V gene's germline CDR1 is SGHAT and CDR2 FQNNGV. This CDR3 comprises 15 residues. The CDR3 loop is CASSSGQGYNEKLFF. The CDR3 DNA sequence: TGTGCCAGCAGCTCTGGACAGGGGTATAATGAAAAACTGTTTTTT.

This sequence joins TRBV6-5 and TRBJ2-7; 8 bases agree with TRBD2. V lost 7 bases and J lost 3; bases outside the gene matches: 8. CDR1 is MNHEY and CDR2 is SVGAGI in the germline V gene. The CDR3 is made up of 14 amino acids. Written as DNA, the CDR3 is TGTGCCAGCACCCTCGGGGGGGCCAACTACGAGCAGTACTTC. It yields the protein CASTLGGANYEQYF.

The genes are TRBV5-1 and TRBJ2-3; TRBD2 is a possible D gene (5 bases). CDR1 is SGHRS, CDR2 YFSETQ, per germline. The CDR3 loop spans 13 amino acids. V was pared by 4 bases and J by 6 bases, with 12 bases between. CDR3 nucleotides: TGCGCCAGCAGCCCCCGCGGGTCGGATACGCAGTATTTT. This codes for CASSPRGSDTQYF.

The chain combines TRBV28 with TRBJ1-5; 10 bases match TRBD1. CDR1 is MDHEN and CDR2 is SYDVKM in the germline V gene. V was pared by 5 bases and J by 4 bases, with 5 bases of the junction left unmatched. The CDR3 covers 15 residues. CDR3 coding DNA: TGTGCCAGCAGTAATCGGGACAGGGGAAATCAGCCCCAGCATTTT. Translated, it gives CASSNRDRGNQPQHF.

Notes on this clone: This sample includes further DNA sequences coding for the same CDR3. The CDR3 sequence is CASSEWAGYTF. The CDR3 DNA reads as TGTGCCAGCAGTGAATGGGCCGGCTACACCTTC. The rearrangement joins TRBV6-1 to TRBJ1-2; no clear D gene. Germline CDR1 is MNHNS and CDR2 is SASEGT. Trimming took 2 bases from V and 8 from J, leaving 6 bases between them. There are 11 residues in the CDR3.

The CDR3 loop is CASSARGTPVETQYF. In DNA form, the CDR3 reads TGTGCCAGCAGTGCGAGAGGGACCCCAGTAGAGACCCAGTACTTC. The J gene is TRBJ2-5, the V gene TRBV2, with D perhaps given as TRBD1 or TRBD2 (5 bases each). Germline CDR1 is SNHLY and CDR2 is FYNNEI. The CDR3 totals 15 residues. Between the trimmed V and J ends, which lost 4 bases and 4 bases, there was a span of 16 bases.

The count of this clone is one. This sample includes further DNA sequences coding for the same CDR3. This rearrangement joins TRBV18 to TRBJ1-4, with a tentative D call TRBD1 (5 bases). Germline V gene sequence: CDR1 KGHSH, CDR2 LQKENI. The CDR3 extends over 13 amino acids. The V end was cut by 2 bases, the J end by 8 bases, with 9 bases between. The CDR3 nucleotides are TGTGCCAGCTCACCAGGGACTGCCGAAAAACTGTTTTTT. Encoded protein: CASSPGTAEKLFF.

The chain links TRBV27 to TRBJ1-5; D unresolved. The CDR3 contains 13 residues. V was clipped by 6 bases and J by 3 bases, with 9 bases between them. Germline-derived CDR1 and CDR2 are MNHEY and SMNVEV (reference sequence). CDR3 residues: CASRWRYNQPQHF. The CDR3 DNA follows: TGTGCCAGCAGGTGGAGGTACAATCAGCCCCAGCATTTT.

V is TRBV5-6 and J is TRBJ2-4, with 9 bases identical to TRBD1. V lost 4 bases to trimming and J lost 5 bases; unmatched junction nucleotides: 4. CDR1 and CDR2 from the germline V gene are SGHDT and YYEEEE. The CDR3 consists of 14 residues. The CDR3 nucleotides are TGTGCCAGCAGCGGACGGGACAGGGAAAACATTCAGTACTTC. Protein: CASSGRDRENIQYF. The whole variable domain, remainder taken from reference TRBV5-6 and TRBJ2-4, is DAGVTQSPTHLIKTRGQQVTLRCSPKSGHDTVSWYQQALGQGPQFIFQYYEEEERQRGNFPDRFSGHQFPNYSSELNVNALLLGDSALYLCASSGRDRENIQYFGAGTRLSVL.

This clone was counted once. This chain connects TRBV5-8 to TRBJ1-2; D possibly corresponds to TRBD1 (6 bases). Germline V lookup: CDR1 SGHTS, CDR2 YDEGEE. V dropped 1 base and J dropped 5 bases, with 15 bases sitting between them. This CDR3 spans 15 amino acids. The CDR3 is CASSLSLTGSYGYTF. Written as DNA, the CDR3 is TGTGCCAGCAGCTTGTCACTCACAGGGAGTTATGGCTACACCTTC.

The chain joins TRBV5-1 to TRBJ1-1; a possible D gene is TRBD1 (6 bases). Germline V gene data show CDR1 as SGHRS and CDR2 as YFSETQ. This CDR3 comprises 14 residues. Trimming shortened V by 2 bases and J by 0 bases, and 8 bases separated the two germline ends. The DNA of the CDR3 is TGCGCCAGCAGCTTTGACAGGCTGAACACTGAAGCTTTCTTT. Translation: CASSFDRLNTEAFF.

The CDR3 protein is CASSLRLAYEQYF. The CDR3 DNA reads as TGTGCCAGCAGCTTACGACTTGCCTACGAGCAGTACTTC. The rearrangement links TRBV7-8 to TRBJ2-7; no firm D call. This CDR3 is 13 amino acids long. Trimming stripped 2 bases from V and 2 bases from J, with 7 bases between. The V gene's germline CDR1 is SGHVS and CDR2 FQNEAQ. The full variable domain, its missing parts supplied by reference TRBV7-8 and TRBJ2-7, is GAGVSQSPRYKVAKRGQDVALRCDPISGHVSLFWYQQALGQGPEFLTYFQNEAQLDKSGLPSDRFFAERPEGSVSTLKIQRTQQEDSAVYLCASSLRLAYEQYFGPGTRLTVT.